Listed below are T cell receptor beta chains from one sample, sequenced in a study of control samples from healthy donors and cancer patients. TCRdb keeps only in-frame clones here, not all; method: immunoSEQ multiplex PCR. The data contain around 80,000 clones, nearly 90% of them singletons. The sample taken for sequencing was blood. These receptors all stem from a man aged 50-59 years in good health. Each CDR3 is given with its conserved first and last residue. Fields, in order: CDR3 length, V gene, D gene, J gene, CDR3 DNA, CDR3 protein. A D gene is named only where the DNA matches it firmly.

16	TRBV6-6	TRBD1	TRBJ1-2	TGTGCCAGCAGTTACACCATGGACAGGGAAGGAGGTGGCTACACCTTC	CASSYTMDREGGGYTF
14	TRBV3-1/TRBV3-2	.	TRBJ2-7	TGTGCCAGCAGCCAAGGTCTAGACCTCGCCGAGCAGTACTTC	CASSQGLDLAEQYF
11	TRBV3-1/TRBV3-2	.	TRBJ2-7	TGTGCCAGCAGCCAGGGGTACGAGCAGTACTTC	CASSQGYEQYF
17	TRBV21-1	.	TRBJ2-1	TGTGCCAGCAGCAAAAATGAGGGAGGGAGCTCCTACAATGAGCAGTTCTTC	CASSKNEGGSSYNEQFF
13	TRBV12-3/TRBV12-4	.	TRBJ1-2	TGTGCCAGCAGTTTAACGGGCGAGACTGGCTACACCTTC	CASSLTGETGYTF
14	TRBV6-5	TRBD1	TRBJ2-3	TGTGCCAGCAGCAGACAGGGGCGGAGAGATACGCAGTATTTT	CASSRQGRRDTQYF
15	TRBV19	TRBD1	TRBJ1-2	TGTGCCAGTAGTAGACCGGGACAGGCTAACTATGGCTACACCTTC	CASSRPGQANYGYTF
15	TRBV7-9	.	TRBJ1-2	TGTGCCAGCAGCCCGGGGCTGGGACCTAACTATGGCTACACCTTC	CASSPGLGPNYGYTF
17	TRBV13	TRBD1	TRBJ2-2	TGTGCCAGCAGCTTACGTCCTGCCACAGGGGTGATCGGGGAGCTGTTTTTT	CASSLRPATGVIGELFF
16	TRBV6-6	TRBD1	TRBJ1-3	TGTGCCAGCAGTTTTCAGGACAGGGGGCGAGAAAACACCATATATTTT	CASSFQDRGRENTIYF
14	TRBV7-2	.	TRBJ2-5	TGTGCCAGCAGCCCCGATAGGGGAGGACAGACCCAGTACTTC	CASSPDRGGQTQYF
12	TRBV6-5	.	TRBJ1-2	TGTGCCAGTCAGGACGGATTCTATGGCTACACCTTC	CASQDGFYGYTF
14	TRBV6-6	TRBD2	TRBJ2-5	TGTGCCAGCAGACTAGCGGGGTCTCAAGAGACCCAGTACTTC	CASRLAGSQETQYF
19	TRBV5-4	TRBD1	TRBJ1-4	TGTGCCAGCAGCTCGGACCGGGACAGGGAAGCCCCAACTAATGAAAAACTGTTTTTT	CASSSDRDREAPTNEKLFF
15	TRBV4-2	TRBD1	TRBJ2-2	TGTGCCAGCAGCCGAGGGACAGGGGACACCGGGGAGCTGTTTTTT	CASSRGTGDTGELFF
13	TRBV19	.	TRBJ2-7	TGTGCCAGTAGTATGGACAGAGACTACGAGCAGTACTTC	CASSMDRDYEQYF
15	TRBV24-1	.	TRBJ1-5	TGTGCCACCACCCACTTGGGTTGCGGCAATCAGCCCCAGCATTTT	CATTHLGCGNQPQHF